A single sample is the source of the 5 T cell receptor beta chains below, sequenced in a study of blood T cell repertoires in COVID-19. Data came from immunoSEQ multiplex PCR; TCRdb stores just in-frame clones and leaves some out. The repertoire holds 300,000 to 450,000 clones, with around nine tenths as singletons. The sample taken for sequencing was PBMCs or T cells enriched from blood (not recorded which). These receptor sequences come from a woman under 40 who had been exposed to COVID-19.

The gene calls are TRBV24-1 and TRBJ1-5; TRBD1 might be the D (5 bases). Germline V gene sequence: CDR1 KGHDR, CDR2 SFDVKD. This CDR3 contains 13 residues. With 9 bases removed from V and 6 bases from J, the gap between germline ends came to 14 bases. CDR3 loop: CATSDRGIQPQHF. The DNA for the CDR3 is TGTGCCACCTCGGATCGGGGGATTCAGCCCCAGCATTTT.

The chain uses TRBV7-9 and TRBJ2-5, with D possibly TRBD1 on 6 matching bases. The ends were cut back, 5 bases at V and 2 bases at J, with 12 bases in the middle. This CDR3 is 14 amino acids long. Looked up from germline, CDR1 is SEHNR and CDR2 is FQNEAQ (reference sequence). The CDR3 DNA reads as TGTGCCAGCAGCCCAGGGACACCACAAGAGACCCAGTACTTC. Amino acids: CASSPGTPQETQYF.

This clone was seen a handful of times. This chain connects TRBV7-3 to TRBJ2-7; D gene uncertain. The V end was cut by 5 bases, the J end by 0 bases, with 11 bases between. The germline gives CDR1 SGHTA, CDR2 FQGTGA. The length of the CDR3 is 14 residues. The CDR3 DNA reads TGTGCCAGCAGCCCCTCCACAACCTCCTACGAGCAGTACTTC. Translated: CASSPSTTSYEQYF.

V usage is TRBV7-2 and J usage is TRBJ1-1; D is uncertain. V was shortened by 2 bases and J by 11 bases, with 21 bases between the two germline ends. This CDR3 region has 15 residues. The germline gives CDR1 SGHTA, CDR2 FQGNSA. The CDR3 loop reads CASSLKVTGRQWAFF. CDR3 coding DNA: TGTGCCAGCAGCTTAAAAGTCACGGGGAGGCAGTGGGCTTTCTTT. Together with reference TRBV7-2 and TRBJ1-1, the CDR3 gives the full variable domain: GAGVSQSPSNKVTEKGKDVELRCDPISGHTALYWYRQSLGQGLEFLIYFQGNSAPDKSGLPSDRFSAERTGGSVSTLTIQRTQQEDSAVYLCASSLKVTGRQWAFFGQGTRLTVV.

The chain couples TRBV29-1 to TRBJ2-5; D may be TRBD2 (5 bases). The V and J ends lost 7 bases and 4 bases respectively, with 13 bases between them. CDR3 length: 12 amino acids. Germline CDR1 is SQVTM and CDR2 is ANQGSEA. CDR3 nucleotide sequence: TGCAGCGCCACTAGTTCACGAGAGACCCAGTACTTC. Amino acids: CSATSSRETQYF. Filled out from reference TRBV29-1 and TRBJ2-5, the complete variable domain reads SAVISQKPSRDICQRGTSLTIQCQVDSQVTMMFWYRQQPGQSLTLIATANQGSEATYESGFVIDKFPISRPNLTFSTLTVSNMSPEDSSIYLCSATSSRETQYFGPGTRLLVL.